This T cell receptor (beta chain) was retrieved from a study of response to subunit inactivated influenza vaccine. General study points: The authors offered the suggestion that each seasonal influenza vaccination recruits few new T cells.

On this clonotype: The antigen is unknown.

TCRdb reprocessed the RT-PCR reads with MiXCR, giving one entry per CDR3 protein. Of hundreds of thousands of distinct CDR3 sequences in the sample, about 11% were seen once. Germline-derived CDR1 and CDR2 are LNHDA and SQIVND (reference sequence). The CDR3 runs 15 residues. With 3 bases removed from V and 4 bases from J, the gap between germline ends came to 13 bases. The chain is built from TRBV19 and TRBJ2-4, with D possibly being TRBD1 (6 bases). This clonotype originated in a man aged 50 or older who received an inactivated influenza vaccine. This material consisted of PBMCs from blood, taken on the day of vaccination. This CDR3 reads CASSILRQGKNIQYF. CDR3 sequence (DNA): TGTGCCAGTAGTATCTTGCGTCAGGGGAAAAACATTCAGTACTTC.